This T cell receptor (beta chain) was observed in a study of shared clonotypes between healthy human individuals. Overall study findings and caveats: A handful of donors shared about 5% of their naive CD4 clonotypes.

CD45RO-negative cells were positively selected for CCR7, leaving out terminally differentiated effector memory CD45RA+ cells. Only in-frame clones appear in the TCRdb table, and some are missing; sequencing was by immunoSEQ multiplex PCR. This table holds around 2,000,000 clones, over 85% found once. As concerns this clone: Antigen unknown.

CDR1 is SGHTS, CDR2 YDEGEE, per germline. This CDR3 is 10 amino acids long. V dropped 4 bases and J dropped 9 bases, with 5 bases sitting between them. This TCR was sampled from a man between 18 and 29 years old in good health. Sequencing was performed on naive CD8+ T cells sorted from blood. The gene calls are TRBV5-8 and TRBJ2-1; D unclear. As DNA, the CDR3 is TGTGCCAGCAGCCTAAGTGAGCAGTTCTTC. It is translated as CASSLSEQFF. The variable domain in full, with the rest retrieved from reference TRBV5-8 and TRBJ2-1, is EAGVTQSPTHLIKTRGQQATLRCSPISGHTSVYWYQQALGLGLQFLLWYDEGEERNRGNFPPRFSGRQFPNYSSELNVNALELEDSALYLCASSLSEQFFGPGTRLTVL.